The rows below give T cell receptor beta chains drawn from one sample of a study of T cell repertoires in cytomegalovirus infection. MiXCR was run by TCRdb on the reads, yielding one entry per CDR3 protein. The table includes 400,000 to 550,000 distinct CDR3 sequences, roughly 12% detected once. The specimen was PBMCs. The receptors were gathered from a human donor in good health (CMV status not recorded). Some clones in this sample may be carry-over from other donors' samples. The conserved cysteine and the conserved F or W are not part of the CDR3 here. Fields, in order: V gene, J gene, CDR3 length, CDR3 protein.

TRBV7-2	TRBJ2-1	17	ASSLYPPIAGGPGNEQF
TRBV27	TRBJ1-5	13	ASSTPGRRGQPQH
TRBV2	TRBJ2-5	12	ASSPWDREETQY
TRBV18	TRBJ1-3	16	ASSPRGDKSNSGNTIY
TRBV10-3	TRBJ1-1	13	AIRPQGSRGTEAF
TRBV7-9	TRBJ2-5	13	ASSFGLATQETQY
TRBV11-3	TRBJ2-7	12	ASSMGQGAYEQY
TRBV6-2/TRBV6-3	TRBJ2-2	13	ASSYGGTYTGELF
TRBV7-9	TRBJ2-7	9	ASSLVAEQY
TRBV28	TRBJ2-1	10	ASTPQRGKQF
TRBV28	TRBJ1-1	10	ALGAPNTEAF
TRBV20-1	TRBJ1-2	11	SATLGREVGYT
TRBV28	TRBJ2-1	14	ASSLKGLADWGEQF
TRBV20-1	TRBJ1-1	13	SARSLTGPGTEAF
TRBV29-1	TRBJ1-2	12	SVESTGQAYGYT
TRBV27	TRBJ1-1	10	ASSQGVTEAF
TRBV29-1	TRBJ2-2	11	SVEDFRTGELF
TRBV27	TRBJ1-6	12	ASSPTGDNSPLH
TRBV15	TRBJ1-5	14	ATSGRGRGGNQPQH
TRBV7-9	TRBJ1-1	12	ASSSDRGYTEAF
TRBV18	TRBJ2-7	14	ASSPPRGRRSGEQY
TRBV5-6	TRBJ2-1	13	ASIRRAGGYNEQF
TRBV20-1	TRBJ2-5	12	SSPAGGPPKTQY